This T cell receptor beta chain was found in a study of blood T cell repertoires in COVID-19. Study-level information: Spain, Italy and the United States supplied samples that represented acute and convalescent COVID-19.

V lost 2 bases, J lost 2 bases, and 3 bases stayed unmatched. In germline, CDR1 is SGHTA, CDR2 FQGNSA. The CDR3 is made up of 15 amino acids. The method was immunoSEQ multiplex PCR; TCRdb's version includes in-frame clones alone and lacks a portion of them. Of 200,000 to 250,000 clones in the sample, under 90% are singletons; the top ten hold around 3.5%. The genes are TRBV7-2 and TRBJ2-7, with TRBD1 identical over 10 bases. Sequencing was done on a sample of peripheral blood. The source of this sequence is a woman at least 80 years old with acute or convalescent COVID-19. Here the CDR3 DNA reads TGTGCCAGCAGCTTAAGGACAGGGGGGACCTACGAGCAGTACTTC. It translates to CASSLRTGGTYEQYF.